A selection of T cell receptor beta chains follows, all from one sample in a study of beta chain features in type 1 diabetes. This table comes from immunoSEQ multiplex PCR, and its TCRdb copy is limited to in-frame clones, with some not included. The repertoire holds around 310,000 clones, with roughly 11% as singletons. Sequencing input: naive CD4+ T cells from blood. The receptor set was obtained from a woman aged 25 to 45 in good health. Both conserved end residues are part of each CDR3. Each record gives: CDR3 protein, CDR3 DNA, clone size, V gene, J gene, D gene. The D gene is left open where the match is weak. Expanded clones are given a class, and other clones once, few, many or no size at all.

CASMDSSLANYGYTF	TGTGCCAGTATGGACAGTTCCCTCGCTAACTATGGCTACACCTTC	.	TRBV19	TRBJ1-2	.
CASSPPVAEGAGYTF	TGTGCCAGCAGTCCACCTGTCGCAGAGGGGGCTGGCTACACCTTC	.	TRBV6-6	TRBJ1-2	TRBD1
CASSKAHRDGETQYF	TGTGCCAGCAGCAAAGCCCACAGGGACGGGGAGACCCAGTACTTC	.	TRBV21-1	TRBJ2-5	.
CASSIGGRSDTQYF	TGTGCCAGTAGTATTGGTGGGAGGTCAGATACGCAGTATTTT	.	TRBV19	TRBJ2-3	.
CASSLGGLAESDTQYF	TGTGCTAGCAGCTTAGGGGGACTAGCTGAGTCAGATACGCAGTATTTT	.	TRBV7-7	TRBJ2-3	TRBD2
CASSLASPGKYNEQFF	TGTGCCAGCAGCTTAGCGAGCCCCGGGAAGTACAATGAGCAGTTCTTC	.	TRBV7-6	TRBJ2-1	.
CAWSVQSDTQYF	TGTGCCTGGAGTGTACAGTCCGATACGCAGTATTTT	.	TRBV30	TRBJ2-3	.
CASSPIETGAYEQYF	TGTGCCAGCAGCCCTATAGAGACAGGGGCCTACGAGCAGTACTTC	few	TRBV4-2	TRBJ2-7	TRBD1
CASSESGYSSYEQYF	TGTGCCAGCAGTGAAAGCGGTTACAGCTCCTACGAGCAGTACTTC	.	TRBV28	TRBJ2-7	.
CASSELEVATEAFF	TGTGCCAGCAGTGAACTTGAGGTCGCCACTGAAGCTTTCTTT	.	TRBV6-5	TRBJ1-1	.
CASSLYAPGLAEETQYF	TGTGCCAGTAGTCTCTACGCCCCGGGACTAGCGGAAGAGACCCAGTACTTC	few	TRBV19	TRBJ2-5	TRBD2
CASSTSGTGGMGGPSDTQYF	TGTGCCAGCAGCACCTCCGGGACAGGGGGAATGGGAGGGCCCTCGGATACGCAGTATTTT	.	TRBV11-3	TRBJ2-3	TRBD1
CASSPGLVSSNEQFF	TGTGCCAGCAGTCCGGGACTAGTTTCCTCCAATGAGCAGTTCTTC	.	TRBV6-6	TRBJ2-1	TRBD2
CASSLGAKETQYF	TGCGCCAGCAGCTTGGGGGCAAAAGAGACCCAGTACTTC	.	TRBV5-1	TRBJ2-5	.
CASHNPGQGTDTQYF	TGTGCCAGCCATAATCCGGGACAGGGGACAGATACGCAGTATTTT	few	TRBV28	TRBJ2-3	TRBD1
CASSQAVSSYEQYF	TGTGCCAGCTCACAGGCGGTTAGCTCCTACGAGCAGTACTTC	few	TRBV18	TRBJ2-7	.
CASSDRDRGLYEQYF	TGTGCCAGCAGCGACCGGGACAGGGGGCTTTACGAGCAGTACTTC	.	TRBV9	TRBJ2-7	TRBD1
CASSASNVIGTDTQYF	TGTGCCAGCAGCGCTAGCAACGTAATAGGCACAGATACGCAGTATTTT	.	TRBV28	TRBJ2-3	.
CASSFLAATNEKLFF	TGTGCCAGCAGTTTCCTCGCGGCAACTAATGAAAAACTGTTTTTT	few	TRBV6-5	TRBJ1-4	.
CASSEVLGNGLQF	TGTGCCAGCAGTGAAGTCCTAGGAAATGGCCTACAATTT	few	TRBV2	TRBJ1-1	.
CAISGTSLTIEQFF	TGTGCCATCTCCGGGACTAGCCTTACAATTGAGCAGTTCTTC	.	TRBV10-3	TRBJ2-1	TRBD2
CASSEGLASDSYEQYF	TGTGCCAGCAGTGAAGGGTTGGCTAGCGACTCCTACGAGCAGTACTTC	few	TRBV2	TRBJ2-7	.
CASSLRGDSGKSYNEQFF	TGCGCCAGCAGCCTCCGGGGAGATAGCGGGAAGTCCTACAATGAGCAGTTCTTC	.	TRBV4-3	TRBJ2-1	TRBD2
CASSLRSSGGSRGWNEQFF	TGTGCCAGCAGCTTACGATCGAGCGGGGGCAGTCGGGGGTGGAATGAGCAGTTCTTC	few	TRBV7-8	TRBJ2-1	TRBD2
CAEGVSAYEQYF	TGTGCCGAGGGGGTATCTGCCTACGAGCAGTACTTC	few	TRBV21-1	TRBJ2-7	.
CASSFAQGRDEQFF	TGTGCCAGCAGCTTCGCCCAGGGGCGAGATGAGCAGTTCTTC	.	TRBV11-3	TRBJ2-1	.
CSVSPAVSTDTQYF	TGCAGCGTTTCCCCAGCGGTTAGCACAGATACGCAGTATTTT	few	TRBV29-1	TRBJ2-3	.
CASSLFLAGAGEQYF	TGTGCCAGCAGCTTATTCCTAGCGGGAGCCGGAGAGCAGTACTTC	.	TRBV7-2	TRBJ2-7	TRBD2
CAWKDNSPYEQYF	TGTGCCTGGAAAGACAACAGCCCCTACGAGCAGTACTTC	.	TRBV30	TRBJ2-7	.
CASSPRQGRYEQYF	TGTGCCAGCAGTCCGCGACAGGGTCGGTACGAGCAGTACTTC	few	TRBV27	TRBJ2-7	TRBD1
CSVSRYNEQFF	TGCAGCGTTTCCCGCTACAATGAGCAGTTCTTC	many	TRBV29-1	TRBJ2-1	.
CAWRVAGVREQFF	TGTGCCTGGAGGGTAGCGGGAGTTCGTGAGCAGTTCTTC	.	TRBV30	TRBJ2-1	TRBD2
CASSLAGRGTEAFF	TGTGCCAGCAGCTTAGCAGGCAGGGGGACTGAAGCTTTCTTT	few	TRBV7-9	TRBJ1-1	TRBD1
CATSRRPGADLTYEQYF	TGTGCCACCAGCAGACGCCCTGGAGCCGACCTAACCTACGAGCAGTACTTC	.	TRBV15	TRBJ2-7	.
CASSLAGGSEQYF	TGTGCCAGCTCGCTAGCCGGGGGTAGCGAGCAGTACTTC	few	TRBV18	TRBJ2-7	.
CASSHFNTGTF	TGTGCCAGCAGCCATTTCAATACAGGGACCTTC	few	TRBV28	TRBJ1-2	.